The sequence of this TCR beta chain was determined in a study of radiotherapy plus CTLA-4 blockade in lung cancer. The method was immunoSEQ multiplex PCR; TCRdb's version includes in-frame clones alone and lacks a portion of them. Counted here are 65,000 to 90,000 clones, roughly 91% occurring once; the ten biggest clones make up 40%. Trimming shortened V by 0 bases and J by 6 bases, and 15 bases separated the two germline ends. Germline loops: CDR1 SGDLS, CDR2 YYNGEE. The CDR3 spans 16 residues. The sequencing here drew on peripheral blood, taken from a patient treated with radiotherapy plus ipilimumab. The V call is TRBV9, the J call TRBJ2-2; D is possibly TRBD1 or TRBD2 (5 bases each). The receptor was isolated from a human donor with non-small cell lung cancer that progressed on radiotherapy plus ipilimumab. The CDR3 protein is CASSVGGAGLAGELFF. The CDR3 DNA is TGTGCCAGCAGCGTAGGAGGGGCGGGTCTGGCCGGGGAGCTGTTTTTT.